These T cell receptor beta chains were read from a single sample in a study of cytomegalovirus exposure and HLA in healthy donors. Some clones are missing from TCRdb's copy, which holds only in-frame ones; the method was immunoSEQ multiplex PCR. The table has some 90,000 clones, about 83% seen once. The specimen was PBMCs. The receptor source for this set is a woman in her thirties in good health and CMV-seronegative. Both conserved end residues are part of each CDR3. The order of the fields is CDR3 protein, CDR3 DNA, J gene, V gene, D gene, clone size. A D gene is named only where the DNA matches it firmly. Size is omitted from some rows. Given values are once, few, many or a class for expanded clones.

CASSEMAGGRWYEQYF,TGTGCCAGCAGTGAAATGGCGGGGGGGCGTTGGTACGAGCAGTACTTC,TRBJ2-7,TRBV6-1,TRBD2,NA
CASSLAITEAFF,TGTGCCAGCAGCTTAGCTATAACTGAAGCTTTCTTT,TRBJ1-1,TRBV7-9,NA,NA
CASSLGEQRGEKLFF,TGTGCCAGCAGCTTAGGTGAACAACGAGGCGAAAAACTGTTTTTT,TRBJ1-4,TRBV7-9,NA,NA
CASSAGSQETQYF,TGTGCCAGCAGCGCGGGTAGTCAAGAGACCCAGTACTTC,TRBJ2-5,TRBV9,NA,NA
CASGLAGLEDTQYF,TGTGCCAGCGGTTTAGCGGGACTAGAAGATACGCAGTATTTT,TRBJ2-3,TRBV4-2,TRBD2,few
CASSPTGDTQYF,TGTGCCAGCAGTCCCACAGGGGATACGCAGTATTTT,TRBJ2-3,TRBV6-4,NA,NA
CASSLDRGTEAFF,TGTGCCAGCAGCTTAGACAGGGGCACTGAAGCTTTCTTT,TRBJ1-1,TRBV7-3,TRBD1,few
CASSRGAMQYF,TGTGCCAGCAGCCGGGGGGCGATGCAGTATTTT,TRBJ2-3,TRBV7-3,NA,NA
CATRFGGDYNEQFF,TGTGCCACCAGGTTCGGGGGGGACTACAATGAGCAGTTCTTC,TRBJ2-1,TRBV15,TRBD2,NA
CASRHDRHTEAFF,TGTGCCAGCAGACACGACAGGCACACTGAAGCTTTCTTT,TRBJ1-1,TRBV14,NA,NA
CASSPGTGSYNEQFF,TGTGCCAGCAGCCCCGGGACAGGGTCCTACAATGAGCAGTTCTTC,TRBJ2-1,TRBV5-4,TRBD1,NA
CASSLGSSFYNEQFF,TGTGCCAGCAGCCTTGGGAGTAGCTTCTACAATGAGCAGTTCTTC,TRBJ2-1,TRBV7-7,NA,NA
CASSLGLAGYNEQFF,TGCGCCAGCAGCTTGGGTCTAGCGGGTTACAATGAGCAGTTCTTC,TRBJ2-1,TRBV5-1,TRBD2,NA
CASSPDRVTEAFF,TGTGCCAGCAGCCCTGACAGAGTCACTGAAGCTTTCTTT,TRBJ1-1,TRBV7-3,NA,NA
CASSSGLVGREQYF,TGTGCCAGCAGTTCCGGCCTAGTGGGGCGCGAGCAGTACTTC,TRBJ2-7,TRBV6-5,NA,NA
CATWDKETQYF,TGTGCCACCTGGGACAAAGAGACCCAGTACTTC,TRBJ2-5,TRBV2,NA,NA
CASSLGTGLRRGGLGQYF,TGTGCCAGCAGCCTTGGGACAGGGCTCCGTCGGGGGGGTCTGGGGCAGTACTTC,TRBJ2-7,TRBV11-2,NA,once
CASSLSTGELFF,TGTGCCAGCAGTTTGAGCACCGGGGAGCTGTTTTTT,TRBJ2-2,TRBV27,NA,NA
CASSQTGGMRNTIYF,TGCGCCAGCAGCCAGACGGGGGGTATGAGAAACACCATATATTTT,TRBJ1-3,TRBV4-1,NA,once
CATSSPGAGGPSYEQYF,TGTGCCACCAGCTCCCCTGGGGCGGGAGGGCCCTCCTACGAGCAGTACTTC,TRBJ2-7,TRBV15,TRBD2,NA
CASSFDGRADEKLFF,TGCGCCAGCAGCTTCGACGGGCGAGCGGATGAAAAACTGTTTTTT,TRBJ1-4,TRBV5-1,NA,many
CASSSKTSLNTGELFF,TGTGCCAGCAGCTCGAAGACTAGCCTGAACACCGGGGAGCTGTTTTTT,TRBJ2-2,TRBV7-2,TRBD2,NA
CATSRAGPNYGYTF,TGTGCCACCAGCAGAGCAGGGCCCAACTATGGCTACACCTTC,TRBJ1-2,TRBV15,NA,NA
CASSYQRLTEAFF,TGTGCCAGCAGTTATCAGCGACTGACTGAAGCTTTCTTT,TRBJ1-1,TRBV6-5,NA,NA
CASSQTSGGAYEQYF,TGCGCCAGCAGCCAGACTAGCGGGGGGGCTTACGAGCAGTACTTC,TRBJ2-7,TRBV4-1,TRBD2,NA
CASSLDRQGGGETQYF,TGTGCCAGCAGCTTGGATAGACAGGGGGGTGGAGAGACCCAGTACTTC,TRBJ2-5,TRBV5-8,TRBD1,NA
CASSLAPGDRLAYEQYF,TGTGCCAGCAGCTTAGCGCCCGGGGACAGGCTCGCCTACGAGCAGTACTTC,TRBJ2-7,TRBV7-6,TRBD1,NA
CASRGTAEGRNQPQHF,TGTGCCAGCAGAGGGACAGCTGAGGGTAGGAATCAGCCCCAGCATTTT,TRBJ1-5,TRBV27,TRBD1,NA
CASTTLAGVTRSYEQYF,TGCGCCAGCACTACACTAGCGGGAGTTACCCGCTCCTACGAGCAGTACTTC,TRBJ2-7,TRBV10-2,TRBD2,NA
CASCKVSSGRRETQYF,TGTGCCAGCTGTAAGGTATCCAGCGGGAGGAGGGAGACCCAGTACTTC,TRBJ2-5,TRBV28,TRBD2,once
CASSFGGGREQYF,TGTGCCAGCAGTTTCGGGGGGGGGCGTGAGCAGTACTTC,TRBJ2-7,TRBV27,TRBD2,NA
CASSLPLIGGAGEQYF,TGTGCCAGCAGTTTACCCCTTATAGGGGGCGCGGGGGAGCAGTACTTC,TRBJ2-7,TRBV28,NA,NA
CASSIRGMGNQPQHF,TGTGCCAGCAGTATCAGGGGTATGGGGAATCAGCCCCAGCATTTT,TRBJ1-5,TRBV28,NA,once
CSVIVRDYEQYF,TGCAGCGTCATAGTACGGGACTACGAGCAGTACTTC,TRBJ2-7,TRBV29-1,NA,NA
CASSLQGANTEAFF,TGTGCCAGCAGTCTACAGGGGGCGAACACTGAAGCTTTCTTT,TRBJ1-1,TRBV2,TRBD1,NA
CASSHPGSGGVKNEQFF,TGTGCCAGCAGCCACCCCGGCAGCGGGGGGGTTAAAAATGAGCAGTTCTTC,TRBJ2-1,TRBV7-9,TRBD2,NA
CASTREGRSYEQYF,TGTGCCAGCACCCGCGAGGGTCGTTCCTACGAGCAGTACTTC,TRBJ2-7,TRBV9,NA,NA
CASSSAVGVAGPSSYNEQFF,TGCGCCAGCAGCTCAGCCGTCGGTGTAGCGGGACCGAGCTCCTACAATGAGCAGTTCTTC,TRBJ2-1,TRBV5-1,TRBD2,NA
CASSPPPGGVYNEQFF,TGTGCCAGCTCACCACCGCCCGGAGGAGTTTACAATGAGCAGTTCTTC,TRBJ2-1,TRBV18,NA,once
CASSSDSIEQYF,TGTGCCAGCAGCTCCGACTCTATAGAGCAGTACTTC,TRBJ2-7,TRBV5-4,NA,NA